This T cell receptor (beta chain) was recorded in a study of regulatory T cells. Study results and caveats: Skewed V and J usage and few unique V-J pairs marked patient repertoires, most in Tregs. Hydrophobic residues at CDR3 positions 6 and 7 were enriched in conventional CD4+ T cells of CD3G-deficient patients.

The CDR3 runs 15 residues. CDR1 and CDR2 from the germline V gene are MDHEN and SYDVKM. V was shortened by 6 bases and J by 0 bases, with 13 bases between the two germline ends. Patients aged 2 to 39 years had fewer naive T cells. CD4+ cells were sorted into CD25-high CD127-low regulatory cells and CD25-low CD127-high conventional cells. The primer mix had 52 TRBV and 13 TRBJ primers. Generated by immunoSEQ multiplex PCR, the TCRdb table keeps only in-frame clones and is missing some. This table has around 17,000 clones, 84% appearing once. With respect to this clone: Its specificity is unknown.

Sequencing was done on a sample of conventional CD4+ T cells sorted from blood. The chain couples TRBV28 to TRBJ2-3; no reliable D call. This sequence was found in a person aged 30 to 39 with CD3G deficiency. The CDR3 here is CASSPPGFSTDTQYF. CDR3 nucleotide sequence: TGTGCCAGCAGCCCCCCCGGGTTTAGCACAGATACGCAGTATTTT.